These 3 T cell receptor beta chains originate from one sample sequenced in a study of T-cell memory formation after mild COVID-19. TCRdb re-called the 5' RACE reads with MiXCR, one entry per CDR3 protein. The sample includes roughly 450,000 distinct CDR3 sequences, more than 15% of them seen just once. Sequencing input: PBMCs or a T cell subset sorted from them (not recorded which). The origin of the receptors is a man in his late teens or twenties who had mild COVID-19 (a few samples of this study predate the infection). Cell type and time point are not known.

This clonotype was detected many times. V and J are TRBV10-3 and TRBJ2-6, with D possibly TRBD1 on 5 matching bases. This CDR3 is built from 16 residues. Germline lookup yields CDR1 ENHRY and CDR2 SYGVKD. Trimming cost V 6 bases and J 0 bases, with 12 bases left between them. The CDR3 DNA follows: TGTGCCATCAGACCGACAGAAAGCTCTGGGGCCAACGTCCTGACTTTC. Its protein product is CAIRPTESSGANVLTF.

This clonotype was counted between two and nine times. This chain links TRBV4-3 with TRBJ1-1, with TRBD1 identical over 8 bases. J lost 6 bases, V lost 3 bases, and 9 bases had no gene match. Looked up from germline, CDR1 is LGHNA and CDR2 is YSLEER. The CDR3 contains 15 residues. For the CDR3, the DNA is TGCGCCAGCAGCCAGGTACAGGGGGGATTACCTGAAGCTTTCTTT. This sequence encodes CASSQVQGGLPEAFF.

This clonotype was detected a few times. This chain uses TRBV5-4 with TRBJ2-7; D may match TRBD1 or TRBD2 (6 bases each). This CDR3 region has 15 residues. Germline V CDR1 and CDR2: SGHNT, YYREEE (reference sequence). Between the trimmed V and J ends, which lost 2 bases and 1 base, there was a span of 13 bases. The CDR3 DNA sequence: TGTGCCAGCAGCTTCAGTCGGGGGCGGTCCTACGAGCAGTACTTC. It yields the protein CASSFSRGRSYEQYF.